Listed below are T cell receptor beta chains from one sample, sequenced in a study of shared clonotypes between healthy human individuals. TCRdb keeps only in-frame clones here, not all; method: immunoSEQ multiplex PCR. The sample carries some 2,400,000 clones, around 95% recorded once. Sequences were obtained from naive CD4+ T cells sorted from blood. These receptors all stem from a man aged 18 to 29 in good health. Both conserved end residues are part of each CDR3. Fields, in order: D gene, V gene, clone size, J gene, CDR3 protein, CDR3 DNA. The D gene is left open where the match is weak. A clone size is listed for some rows: how often the clone was seen (once, few, many), or a class if it is expanded.

.	TRBV10-3	.	TRBJ1-1	CAISESTQGTEAFF	TGTGCCATCAGTGAGTCGACCCAGGGCACTGAAGCTTTCTTT
.	TRBV5-4	.	TRBJ1-6	CASSLLGVASPLHF	TGTGCCAGCAGCTTGCTAGGGGTCGCTTCACCCCTCCACTTT
.	TRBV7-8	.	TRBJ1-2	CASSPDRNYGYTF	TGTGCCAGCAGCCCAGACAGAAACTATGGCTACACCTTC
TRBD2	TRBV7-8	.	TRBJ2-7	CASSSRGGFNYEQYF	TGTGCCAGCAGCTCACGCGGGGGTTTTAACTACGAGCAGTACTTC
TRBD1	TRBV7-2	.	TRBJ2-1	CASSPGQGARSEQFF	TGTGCCAGCAGCCCGGGACAGGGGGCGAGAAGTGAGCAGTTCTTC
.	TRBV6-6	.	TRBJ1-5	CASSYGSNQPQHF	TGTGCCAGCAGTTACGGGAGCAATCAGCCCCAGCATTTT
.	TRBV7-3	.	TRBJ2-2	CASSLMGLNTGELFF	TGTGCCAGCAGCTTAATGGGCCTTAACACCGGGGAGCTGTTTTTT
TRBD1	TRBV6-5	.	TRBJ2-7	CASSRTGGGYEQYF	TGTGCCAGCAGTCGGACAGGGGGCGGGTACGAGCAGTACTTC
TRBD1	TRBV19	.	TRBJ2-2	CASRDRGDTGELFF	TGTGCCAGTAGAGACAGGGGTGACACCGGGGAGCTGTTTTTT
TRBD2	TRBV29-1	.	TRBJ2-7	CSVSQRGIYYEQYF	TGCAGCGTTTCCCAGCGGGGGATCTACTACGAGCAGTACTTC
TRBD1	TRBV28	.	TRBJ1-2	CASSLRQGGDTF	TGTGCCAGCAGTTTAAGACAGGGCGGGGACACCTTC
TRBD1	TRBV4-3	.	TRBJ1-1	CASSQRDRANTEAFF	TGCGCCAGCAGCCAACGGGACAGGGCGAACACTGAAGCTTTCTTT
.	TRBV7-2	.	TRBJ2-3	CASRPGTDTQYF	TGTGCCAGCAGGCCGGGCACAGATACGCAGTATTTT
.	TRBV28	.	TRBJ2-7	CASRNYVDYEQYF	TGTGCCAGCAGGAACTACGTGGACTACGAGCAGTACTTC
.	TRBV7-9	.	TRBJ1-1	CASSPDSYTEAFF	TGTGCCAGCAGTCCCGACAGCTACACTGAAGCTTTCTTT
TRBD1	TRBV5-6	.	TRBJ2-1	CASILRGQGLSSYNEQFF	TGTGCCAGCATCCTCCGGGGACAGGGGCTCTCGTCCTACAATGAGCAGTTCTTC
.	TRBV5-1	.	TRBJ1-1	CASSLAVGQRTEAFF	TGCGCCAGCAGCTTGGCCGTGGGTCAGAGGACTGAAGCTTTCTTT
.	TRBV5-6	.	TRBJ1-4	CASSLGPGTEELFF	TGTGCCAGCAGCTTGGGACCCGGTACAGAGGAACTGTTTTTT
.	TRBV5-4	once	TRBJ2-6	CASSLLDSISSGANVLTF	TGTGCCAGCAGCTTGTTGGACAGTATTAGCTCTGGGGCCAACGTCCTGACTTTC
.	TRBV15	.	TRBJ2-5	CATSRDLSRGTYQETQYF	TGTGCCACCAGCAGAGATCTCAGCCGGGGGACGTACCAAGAGACCCAGTACTTC